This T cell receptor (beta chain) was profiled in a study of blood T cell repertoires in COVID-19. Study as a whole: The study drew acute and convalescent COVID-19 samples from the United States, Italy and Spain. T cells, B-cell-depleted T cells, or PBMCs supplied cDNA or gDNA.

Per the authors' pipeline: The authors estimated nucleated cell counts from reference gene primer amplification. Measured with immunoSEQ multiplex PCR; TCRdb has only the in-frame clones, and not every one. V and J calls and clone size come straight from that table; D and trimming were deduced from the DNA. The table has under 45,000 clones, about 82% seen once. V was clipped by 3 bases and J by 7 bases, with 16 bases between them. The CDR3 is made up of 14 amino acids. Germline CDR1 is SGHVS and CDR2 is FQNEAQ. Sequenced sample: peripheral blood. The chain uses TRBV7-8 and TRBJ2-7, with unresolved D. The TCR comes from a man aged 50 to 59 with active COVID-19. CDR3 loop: CASSLNRGFWEQYF. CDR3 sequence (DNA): TGTGCCAGCAGCTTGAATCGTGGCTTCTGGGAGCAGTACTTC.